The 20 T cell receptor beta chains below were found in one sample sequenced in a study of CD8+ T cells in alopecia areata. RNA, once extracted, was reverse transcribed into cDNA for use as the sequencing template. TCRdb's table, derived via immunoSEQ multiplex PCR, lists solely in-frame clones and lacks some. Of 200,000 to 250,000 clones listed, more than 55% were seen once; the top ten hold more than 1%. Treatment defined: oral pan-JAK inhibitor, 5-10 mg twice daily. This material consisted of CD4+ T cells sorted from blood, taken between weeks 44 and 45, from a patient treated with tofacitinib. All receptors derive from a human donor with alopecia areata.

V and J are TRBV5-1 and TRBJ2-2; possible D gene TRBD1, 5 bases. The CDR3 is made up of 15 amino acids. V lost 5 bases, J lost 3 bases, and 14 bases lay in between. Germline-derived CDR1 and CDR2 are SGHRS and YFSETQ. The CDR3 spells CASRLTGKDTGELFF. In DNA, the CDR3 is TGCGCCAGCAGACTTACAGGCAAGGACACCGGGGAGCTGTTTTTT.

The rearrangement uses TRBV27 and TRBJ2-3; 12 bases agree with TRBD2. Germline V gene data show CDR1 as MNHEY and CDR2 as SMNVEV (reference sequence). There are 16 residues in the CDR3. Trimming cost V 5 bases and J 2 bases; bases outside gene matches: 5. The DNA for the CDR3 is TGTGCCAGCAGTGTACTAGCGGGGGGATACACAGATACGCAGTATTTT. It codes for CASSVLAGGYTDTQYF.

The rearrangement joins TRBV6-5 to TRBJ2-2, with D possibly matching TRBD1 (6 bases). The CDR3 runs to 15 residues. V lost 6 bases, J lost 1 base, and 12 bases lay in between. CDR1 MNHEY and CDR2 SVGAGI come from the germline V gene. The CDR3: CASRGLGQNTGELFF. The DNA for the CDR3 is TGTGCCAGCAGGGGATTGGGACAGAACACCGGGGAGCTGTTTTTT.

CDR3 residues: CSVAGRAGGYGYTF. CDR3 sequence (DNA): TGCAGCGTTGCAGGGCGGGCCGGAGGGTATGGCTACACCTTC. The gene calls are TRBV29-1 and TRBJ1-2; a possible D gene is TRBD1 (5 bases). The CDR3 sequence is 14 residues long. Germline V gene data show CDR1 as SQVTM and CDR2 as ANQGSEA. Trimming cost V 4 bases and J 5 bases, with 17 bases left between them.

The chain links TRBV7-7 to TRBJ2-5; 13 bases fit TRBD2. CDR3 length equals 15 residues. Losses at the gene ends were 4 bases for V and 3 bases for J; bases not matched to a gene: 2. CDR1 and CDR2 from the germline V gene are SSHAT and FNYEAQ (reference sequence). CDR3: CASSSGLAGKETQYF. CDR3 coding DNA: TGTGCCAGCAGCTCGGGACTAGCGGGAAAAGAGACCCAGTACTTC.

The CDR3 is CASSQDWTAYEQYF. CDR3 in DNA: TGCGCCAGCAGCCAAGATTGGACCGCCTACGAGCAGTACTTC. The chain is built from TRBV4-3 and TRBJ2-7; no clear D. CDR1 and CDR2 from the germline V gene are LGHNA and YSLEER. The CDR3 has 14 residues. V shed 0 bases and J shed 2 bases, with 8 bases lying between them.

The rearrangement joins TRBV29-1 to TRBJ2-7, with 7 bases fitting TRBD1. The length of the CDR3 is 12 residues. Germline assignment: CDR1 SQVTM and CDR2 ANQGSEA. Unmatched junction bases numbered 7, after V lost 5 bases and J lost 6 bases. The DNA of the CDR3 is TGCAGCGTTATGGGACAGCCCTCCGAGCAGTACTTC. As protein: CSVMGQPSEQYF.

The J gene is TRBJ1-6, the V gene TRBV19; D gene unclear. Trimming cost V 5 bases and J 7 bases, with 15 bases left between them. From germline, CDR1 is LNHDA and CDR2 SQIVND (reference sequence). The CDR3 totals 15 residues. Written as DNA, the CDR3 is TGTGCCAGTAGTGCCGCGCGTGGTTCGAATTCACCCCTCCACTTT. As protein: CASSAARGSNSPLHF. The whole variable domain, filled in from reference TRBV19 and TRBJ1-6, reads DGGITQSPKYLFRKEGQNVTLSCEQNLNHDAMYWYRQDPGQGLRLIYYSQIVNDFQKGDIAEGYSVSREKKESFPLTVTSAQKNPTAFYLCASSAARGSNSPLHFGNGTRLTVT.

The chain carries TRBV30 and TRBJ1-2; unclear D gene. The length of the CDR3 is 12 residues. The V and J ends lost 1 base and 3 bases respectively, with 6 bases between them. Germline V CDR1 and CDR2: GTSNPN, SVGIG (reference sequence). Here the CDR3 DNA reads TGTGCCTGGAGTGGGGATTACTATGGCTACACCTTC. Residues: CAWSGDYYGYTF.

This chain's CDR3 is CASLRGATKEYF. The CDR3, as DNA: TGTGCCAGCCTTCGGGGCGCTACAAAGGAGTACTTC. The chain is built from TRBV5-6 and TRBJ2-5, with D possibly being TRBD1 or TRBD2 (5 bases each). CDR1 and CDR2 (germline): SGHDT, YYEEEE. The V end lost 7 bases, the J end lost 12 bases, and 19 bases lay between the germline ends. The CDR3 consists of 12 residues.

This rearrangement joins TRBV6-5 to TRBJ1-2, with a possible D match to TRBD1 (5 bases). CDR1 is MNHEY and CDR2 is SVGAGI in the germline V gene. V dropped 2 bases and J dropped 4 bases, with 11 bases sitting between them. This CDR3 contains 14 residues. CDR3 sequence: CASSYGGGAYGYTF. Here the CDR3 DNA reads TGTGCCAGCAGTTACGGTGGAGGGGCCTATGGCTACACCTTC.

This clone was seen more than once but under ten times. The V call is TRBV6-1, the J call TRBJ2-7; D not certain. The germline V and J ends were trimmed by 9 bases and 0 bases, with 9 bases remaining between them. The germline V gene has CDR1 MNHNS and CDR2 SASEGT. The CDR3 length is 12 residues. The CDR3 sequence is CASGEYSYEQYF. CDR3 nucleotide sequence: TGTGCCAGTGGCGAATACTCCTACGAGCAGTACTTC.

This chain links TRBV7-2 with TRBJ1-1; D is uncertain. The CDR3 extends over 15 amino acids. Trimming took off 2 bases at V and 1 base at J, with 11 bases between the two ends. Germline CDR1 is SGHTA and CDR2 is FQGNSA. CDR3: CASSLHRMGNTEAFF. The DNA of the CDR3 is TGTGCCAGCAGCTTACACAGAATGGGGAACACTGAAGCTTTCTTT.

V gene TRBV5-4 combines with J gene TRBJ2-5; D possibly corresponds to TRBD2 (6 bases). Trimming left V 4 bases short and J 2 bases short, with 12 bases between. The CDR3 spans 14 residues. The V gene's germline CDR1 is SGHNT and CDR2 YYREEE (reference sequence). CDR3 sequence (DNA): TGTGCCAGCAGCCCCTCCGCGGGACAAGAGACCCAGTACTTC. As protein: CASSPSAGQETQYF.

This clone has more than one count but fewer than ten. The J gene is TRBJ1-4, the V gene TRBV7-2; TRBD1 agrees at 7 bases. J was trimmed by 2 bases and V by 5 bases; bases with no gene match: 5. The CDR3 loop spans 15 amino acids. Germline CDR1 reads SGHTA; CDR2 reads FQGNSA. CDR3 nucleotides: TGTGCCAGCAGCCTTCAGACAGGGACTAATGAAAAACTGTTTTTT. Translating gives CASSLQTGTNEKLFF.

This clone was seen more than once but under ten times. The V and J genes are TRBV29-1 and TRBJ2-5; 8 nucleotides line up with TRBD1. CDR3 length: 12 residues. CDR1 and CDR2 (germline): SQVTM, ANQGSEA. The V and J ends lost 7 bases and 5 bases, in that order; junction bases with no gene match: 6. The CDR3 sequence is CSAGRQGETQYF. CDR3 in DNA: TGCAGCGCAGGAAGACAGGGGGAGACCCAGTACTTC.

The V gene is TRBV30, the J gene TRBJ2-7; D is possibly TRBD1 (6 bases). Germline CDR1 and CDR2: GTSNPN and SVGIG (reference sequence). V was pared by 3 bases and J by 3 bases, with 9 bases between. This CDR3 is 12 amino acids long. The CDR3 DNA reads as TGTGCCTGGAGGTACAGGGACTACGAGCAGTACTTC. Translating it yields CAWRYRDYEQYF. The full variable domain, with the rest looked up from reference TRBV30 and TRBJ2-7, is SQTIHQWPATLVQPVGSPLSLECTVEGTSNPNLYWYRQAAGRGLQLLFYSVGIGQISSEVPQNLSASRPQDRQFILSSKKLLLSDSGFYLCAWRYRDYEQYFGPGTRLTVT.

This clone was observed a single time. The rearrangement links TRBV6-1 to TRBJ1-6; no firm D call. Per germline, CDR1 MNHNS and CDR2 SASEGT. This CDR3 is 11 amino acids long. Deletions cut 2 bases from V and 11 bases from J, with 4 bases between. The CDR3 nucleotides read TGTGCCAGCAGTGAACTCGCACCCCTCCACTTT. This codes for CASSELAPLHF.

The V call is TRBV11-3, the J call TRBJ2-1; tentatively, D is TRBD1 (6 bases). Germline CDR1 reads SGHNT; CDR2 reads YENEEA. CDR3 length: 16 residues. V was pared by 3 bases and J by 7 bases, with 19 bases between. The CDR3 is CASSLETTGFGNEQFF. The CDR3 nucleotides read TGTGCCAGCAGCTTGGAAACTACAGGGTTTGGAAATGAGCAGTTCTTC.

The chain carries TRBV5-1 and TRBJ2-5; possibly TRBD2 for D (6 bases). V gave up 4 bases and J gave up 2 bases, with 12 bases separating them. Germline CDR1 is SGHRS and CDR2 is YFSETQ. This CDR3 region has 14 residues. The CDR3 sequence: CASSPRDSQETQYF. For the CDR3, the DNA is TGCGCCAGCAGCCCCCGGGACTCACAAGAGACCCAGTACTTC.